The present T cell receptor (beta chain) was sequenced within a study of T-cell memory formation after mild COVID-19. Study as a whole: The TCR clusters were mostly specific to one donor. Study outcomes and limitations: What remained unconfirmed was the SARS-CoV-2 specificity of second-wave clones peaking on day 37. Cross-reactive memory seemingly joined, as some responding clones were found in pre-infection memory. The study found contracting CD4+ clones mainly in CM and EM and contracting CD8+ clones in EMRA.

In TCRdb, the 5' RACE reads were re-called with MiXCR into one record per CDR3 protein. The repertoire holds 550,000 to 600,000 distinct CDR3 sequences, with approximately 21% as singletons. In this sample, this clonotype turned up many times. Its antigen is not identified. CDR1 and CDR2 (germline): MGHRA, YSYEKL. The ends were cut back, 4 bases at V and 0 bases at J, with 9 bases in the middle. The CDR3 length is 14 residues. Input material: PBMCs or a T cell subset sorted from them (not recorded which). The genes are TRBV4-1 and TRBJ1-2; perhaps TRBD1 as D (5 bases). The TCR comes from an adult woman who had mild COVID-19 (a few samples of this study predate the infection). Cell type and time point are not known. The CDR3, as DNA: TGCGCCAGCAGCCCCCAGGGAGCTAACTATGGCTACACCTTC. Its protein product is CASSPQGANYGYTF.